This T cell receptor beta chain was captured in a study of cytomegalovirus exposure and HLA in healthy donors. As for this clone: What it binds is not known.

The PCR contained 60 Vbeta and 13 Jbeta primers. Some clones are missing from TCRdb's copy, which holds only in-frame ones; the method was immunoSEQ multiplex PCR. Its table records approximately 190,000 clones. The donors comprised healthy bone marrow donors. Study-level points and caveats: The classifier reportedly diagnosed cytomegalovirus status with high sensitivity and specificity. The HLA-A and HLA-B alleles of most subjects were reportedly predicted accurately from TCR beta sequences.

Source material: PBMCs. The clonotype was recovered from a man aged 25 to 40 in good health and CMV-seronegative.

The CDR3 DNA sequence: TGTGCCAGCAGCCTGGGACAGGGGCTTGGCTACACCTTC. This codes for CASSLGQGLGYTF. The V and J genes are TRBV7-8 and TRBJ1-2; 10 bases align to TRBD1. CDR3 length equals 13 residues. V lost 5 bases and J lost 7; bases outside the gene matches: 4. Germline V gene data show CDR1 as SGHVS and CDR2 as FQNEAQ.